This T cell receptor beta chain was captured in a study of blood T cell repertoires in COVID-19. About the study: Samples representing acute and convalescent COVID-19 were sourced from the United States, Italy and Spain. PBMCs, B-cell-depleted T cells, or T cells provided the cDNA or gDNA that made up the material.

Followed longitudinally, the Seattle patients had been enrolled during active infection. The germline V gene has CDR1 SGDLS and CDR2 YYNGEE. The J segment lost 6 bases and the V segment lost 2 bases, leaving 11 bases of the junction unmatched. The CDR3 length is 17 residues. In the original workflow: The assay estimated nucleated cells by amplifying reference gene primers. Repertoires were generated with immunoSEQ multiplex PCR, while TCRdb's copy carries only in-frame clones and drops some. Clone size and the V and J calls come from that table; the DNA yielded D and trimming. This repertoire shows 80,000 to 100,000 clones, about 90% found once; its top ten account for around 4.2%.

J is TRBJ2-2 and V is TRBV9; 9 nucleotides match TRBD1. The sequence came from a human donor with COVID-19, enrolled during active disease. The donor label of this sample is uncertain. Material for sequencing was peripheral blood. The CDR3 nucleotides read TGTGCCAGCAGCGTGGGGCCTTGGGACAGGGCTTCCGGGGAGCTGTTTTTT. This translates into CASSVGPWDRASGELFF. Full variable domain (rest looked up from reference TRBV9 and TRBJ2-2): DSGVTQTPKHLITATGQRVTLRCSPRSGDLSVYWYQQSLDQGLQFLIQYYNGEERAKGNILERFSAQQFPDLHSELNLSSLELGDSALYFCASSVGPWDRASGELFFGEGSRLTVL.